This T cell receptor (beta chain) derives from a study of Ad26.COV2.S vaccination and SARS-CoV-2 variants. Across the study: Once or twice, 56 days apart, Ad26.COV2.S was delivered intramuscularly.

Notes on this clone: What it binds is not known.

Study outcomes and limitations: There was reportedly substantial breadth in spike-specific CD8+ and CD4+ T cell responses after vaccination.

TCRdb's copy holds only in-frame clones and misses some; the assay was immunoSEQ multiplex PCR. The repertoire holds about 350,000 clones, with about 87% as singletons. Treatment of the sample: around 19 received Ad26.COV2.S at low or high dose, single or two shots; roughly 5 received placebo; per-sample allocation not given. Vaccine and placebo recipients were sampled on day 63 after the first injection. With 6 bases removed from V and 5 bases from J, the gap between germline ends came to 13 bases. CDR1 is MNHEY and CDR2 is SMNVEV in the germline V gene (reference sequence). The CDR3 length is 13 residues.

The rearrangement uses TRBV27 and TRBJ1-1; D is ambiguous. The specimen comprised peripheral blood, sampled in a trial of Ad26.COV2.S vaccine versus placebo. The TCR was taken from a person between 18 and 59 years old who received the Ad26.COV2.S COVID-19 vaccine or a placebo. The CDR3 loop is CASRGWGSTEAFF. The CDR3 DNA reads TGTGCCAGCAGGGGATGGGGTTCGACTGAAGCTTTCTTT.